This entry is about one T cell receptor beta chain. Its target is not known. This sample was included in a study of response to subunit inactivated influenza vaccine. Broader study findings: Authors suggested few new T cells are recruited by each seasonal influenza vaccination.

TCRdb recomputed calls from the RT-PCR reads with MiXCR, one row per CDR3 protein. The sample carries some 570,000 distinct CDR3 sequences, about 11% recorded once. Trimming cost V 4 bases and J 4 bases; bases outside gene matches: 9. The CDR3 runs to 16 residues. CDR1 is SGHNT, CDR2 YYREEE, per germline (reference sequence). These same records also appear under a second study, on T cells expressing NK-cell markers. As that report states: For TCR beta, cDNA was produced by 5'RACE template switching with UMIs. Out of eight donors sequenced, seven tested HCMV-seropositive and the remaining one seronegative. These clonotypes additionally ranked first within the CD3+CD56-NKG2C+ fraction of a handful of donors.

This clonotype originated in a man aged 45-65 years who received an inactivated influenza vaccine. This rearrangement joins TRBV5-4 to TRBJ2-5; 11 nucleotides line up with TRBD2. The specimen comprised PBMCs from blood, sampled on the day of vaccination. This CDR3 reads CASSPTSGSPIETQYF. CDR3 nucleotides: TGTGCCAGCAGCCCTACTAGCGGGAGTCCGATAGAGACCCAGTACTTC.